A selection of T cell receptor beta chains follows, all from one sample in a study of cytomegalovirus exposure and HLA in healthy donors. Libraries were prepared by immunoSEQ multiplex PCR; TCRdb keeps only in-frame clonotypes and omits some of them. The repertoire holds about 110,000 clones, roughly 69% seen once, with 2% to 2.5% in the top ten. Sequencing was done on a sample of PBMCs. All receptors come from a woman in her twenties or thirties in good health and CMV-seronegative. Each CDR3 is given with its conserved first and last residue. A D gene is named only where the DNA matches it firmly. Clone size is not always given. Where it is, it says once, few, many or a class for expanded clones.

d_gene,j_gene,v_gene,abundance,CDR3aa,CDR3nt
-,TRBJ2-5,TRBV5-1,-,CASSEQETQYF,TGCGCCAGCAGCGAGCAAGAGACCCAGTACTTC
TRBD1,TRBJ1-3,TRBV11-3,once,CASSVPGTGVGNTIYF,TGTGCCAGCAGCGTGCCCGGGACAGGGGTAGGAAACACCATATATTTT
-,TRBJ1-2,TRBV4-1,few,CASSQVPVNYGYTF,TGCGCCAGCAGCCAAGTCCCGGTTAACTATGGCTACACCTTC
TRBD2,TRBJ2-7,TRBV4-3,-,CASSQGRTSGTYRYEQYF,TGCGCCAGCAGCCAAGGCCGGACTAGCGGGACCTACCGCTACGAGCAGTACTTC
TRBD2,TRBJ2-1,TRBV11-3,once,CASSPGLAGNFHEQFF,TGTGCCAGCAGCCCGGGACTAGCGGGAAATTTCCATGAGCAGTTCTTC
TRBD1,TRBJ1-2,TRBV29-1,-,CSVEDRDRVGYTF,TGCAGCGTTGAAGATCGGGACAGGGTGGGCTACACCTTC
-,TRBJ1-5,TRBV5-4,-,CASSFFGNQPQHF,TGTGCCAGCAGCTTTTTCGGGAATCAGCCCCAGCATTTT
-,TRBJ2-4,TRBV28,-,CASSFSGVGQNIQYF,TGTGCCAGCAGTTTTTCGGGAGTTGGCCAAAACATTCAGTACTTC
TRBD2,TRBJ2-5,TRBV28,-,CASSQSSGSGETQYF,TGTGCCAGCAGTCAGTCTAGCGGGAGTGGAGAGACCCAGTACTTC
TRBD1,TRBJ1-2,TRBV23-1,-,CASSQSDRASEGYTF,TGCGCCAGCAGTCAATCTGACAGGGCTTCCGAGGGCTACACCTTC
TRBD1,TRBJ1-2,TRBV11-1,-,CASSPGTGVGYTF,TGTGCCAGCAGCCCCGGGACAGGGGTCGGCTACACCTTC
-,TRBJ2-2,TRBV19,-,CASSIGENTGELFF,TGTGCCAGTAGTATCGGGGAGAACACCGGGGAGCTGTTTTTT
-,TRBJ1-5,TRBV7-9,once,CASSPDYSNQPQHF,TGTGCCAGCAGCCCAGATTATAGCAATCAGCCCCAGCATTTT
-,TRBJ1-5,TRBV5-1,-,CASSLVSGSNQPQHF,TGCGCCAGCAGCTTGGTCTCGGGTAGCAATCAGCCCCAGCATTTT
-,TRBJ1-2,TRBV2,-,CASSETGRFYGYTF,TGTGCCAGCAGTGAAACAGGGCGATTCTATGGCTACACCTTC
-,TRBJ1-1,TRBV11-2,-,CASSSTRGFDEAFF,TGTGCCAGCAGCTCGACGCGGGGTTTTGATGAAGCTTTCTTT
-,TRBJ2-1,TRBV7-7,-,CASSPRTENEQFF,TGTGCTAGCAGCCCCCGGACAGAAAATGAGCAGTTCTTC
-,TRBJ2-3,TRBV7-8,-,CASSLAVQDYTDTQYF,TGTGCCAGCAGCTTAGCGGTCCAGGACTACACAGATACGCAGTATTTT
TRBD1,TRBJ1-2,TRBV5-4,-,CASSSGQENYGYTF,TGTGCCAGCAGCTCCGGACAGGAGAACTATGGCTACACCTTC
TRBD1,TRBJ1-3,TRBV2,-,CASIGQGATTIYF,TGTGCCAGCATCGGACAGGGGGCGACTACCATATATTTT
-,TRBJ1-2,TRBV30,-,CAWNGANYGYTF,TGTGCCTGGAACGGAGCCAACTATGGCTACACCTTC
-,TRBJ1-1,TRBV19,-,CASQQGNTEAFF,TGTGCCAGTCAACAGGGGAACACTGAAGCTTTCTTT
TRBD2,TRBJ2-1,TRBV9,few,CASSETSGVDSYNEQFF,TGTGCCAGCAGCGAGACTAGCGGGGTGGATAGCTACAATGAGCAGTTCTTC
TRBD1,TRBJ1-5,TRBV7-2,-,CASSQGQGGQPQHF,TGTGCCAGCAGCCAAGGACAGGGCGGACAGCCCCAGCATTTT
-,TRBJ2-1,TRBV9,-,CASSVSPLAPDNEQFF,TGTGCCAGCAGCGTAAGCCCTTTAGCGCCCGATAATGAGCAGTTCTTC
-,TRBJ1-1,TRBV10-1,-,CASSDSMETEAFF,TGCGCCAGCAGTGATTCGATGGAGACTGAAGCTTTCTTT
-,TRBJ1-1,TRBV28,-,CASNGGTTEAFF,TGTGCCAGCAACGGGGGGACCACTGAAGCTTTCTTT
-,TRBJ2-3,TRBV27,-,CASRGLTRTQYF,TGTGCCAGCAGAGGACTAACCCGAACGCAGTATTTT
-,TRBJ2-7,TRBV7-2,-,CASSLVSTSGGSEQYF,TGTGCCAGCAGCTTAGTGTCTACTTCTGGAGGAAGCGAGCAGTACTTC
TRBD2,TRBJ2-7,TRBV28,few,CASTSGMGEQYF,TGTGCCAGCACTAGCGGGATGGGTGAGCAGTACTTC
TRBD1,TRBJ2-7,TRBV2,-,CASSEPSDRASSYEQYF,TGTGCCAGCAGTGAACCCAGTGACAGGGCGAGCTCCTACGAGCAGTACTTC
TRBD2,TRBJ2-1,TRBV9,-,CASSLKRGDNEQFF,TGTGCCAGCAGCCTCAAGCGGGGAGACAATGAGCAGTTCTTC
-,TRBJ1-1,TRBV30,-,CAWSPPFRSAFF,TGTGCCTGGAGTCCCCCTTTCAGATCCGCTTTCTTT
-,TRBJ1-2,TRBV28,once,CASRETHSGRWGYTF,TGTGCCAGCAGGGAGACTCACAGCGGGCGTTGGGGCTACACCTTC
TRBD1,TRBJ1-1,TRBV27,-,CASSLTGGRTEAFF,TGTGCCAGCAGTTTAACAGGGGGTAGAACTGAAGCTTTCTTT
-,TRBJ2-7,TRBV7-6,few,CASSLQDRTYEQYF,TGTGCCAGCAGCTTACAGGACAGAACCTACGAGCAGTACTTC
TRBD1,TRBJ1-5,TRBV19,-,CASSTRTGPYSNQPQHF,TGTGCCAGTAGTACCAGGACAGGGCCGTATAGCAATCAGCCCCAGCATTTT
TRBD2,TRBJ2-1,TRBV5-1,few,CASSLAGDTSGIFNEQFF,TGCGCCAGCAGCTTGGCTGGGGATACTAGCGGGATTTTCAATGAGCAGTTCTTC
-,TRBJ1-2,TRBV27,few,CASSFQGSYGYTF,TGTGCCAGCAGTTTCCAGGGATCCTATGGCTACACCTTC
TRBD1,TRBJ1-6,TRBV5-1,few,CASVEGQGGSPLHF,TGCGCCAGCGTCGAGGGACAGGGTGGGTCACCCCTCCACTTT
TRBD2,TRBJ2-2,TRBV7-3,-,CASSVMSSGAGELFF,TGTGCCAGCAGCGTCATGTCGAGCGGGGCCGGGGAGCTGTTTTTT
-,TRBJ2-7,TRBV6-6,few,CASSFSHYEQYF,TGTGCCAGCAGTTTTAGTCATTACGAGCAGTACTTC
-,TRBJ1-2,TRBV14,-,CASSQARSSYGYTF,TGTGCCAGCAGCCAAGCGAGGTCCAGCTATGGCTACACCTTC
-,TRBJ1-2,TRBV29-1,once,CSVEDGRGNYGYTF,TGCAGCGTTGAAGACGGCAGGGGAAACTATGGCTACACCTTC
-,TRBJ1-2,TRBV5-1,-,CASSGGANYGYTF,TGCGCCAGCAGCGGCGGAGCTAACTATGGCTACACCTTC